The entry below gives a single TCR beta chain sequence along with its context. Its antigen is still unknown. Base qualities are not provided; no much larger clone lies one nucleotide away. Libraries were made using PCR. Sequencing relied on an Illumina HiSeq 2500. To reduce PCR and sequencing biases, unique molecular identifiers were built into the TCR beta cDNA libraries. About 500,000 cDNA molecules were obtained for every 1 to 10 million input T cells, so each molecule roughly corresponded to one T cell. The patient libraries were prepared and sequenced using the same protocol as the earlier healthy control dataset. Within a given batch, samples were prepared together, multiplexed and sequenced on the same HiSeq lane. The published analysis was carried out like this. Raw barcoded reads were processed with MIGEC, discarding single-read molecular identifier groups before consensus assembly and CDR3 extraction. VDJtools was used for post-analysis of the clonotype tables, with diversity normalized by down-sampling every dataset to the smallest sample size. To correct batch-related cross-sample contamination, repertoire overlap clustering matched CDR3 amino acid sequences but not nucleotide sequences. TCRdb cleaned the public reads at Q25 with fastp, built clones with MiXCR and kept in-frame beta chains. Rows are combined by CDR3 protein, so each entry shows the most common genes and DNA. The V and J calls and clone size are TCRdb's, not the authors'. The sample table records around 700,000 distinct CDR3 sequences; roughly three fifths of these occur just once. Of the sample, 11% falls within the top ten clones.

The CDR3 has 15 amino acids, counting the end cysteine and phenylalanine. Here the CDR3 DNA is all that survives: 45 bases in frame from base 1. The germline V gene specifies MGHRA as CDR1 and YSYEKL as CDR2. V lost 0 bases and J lost 5 bases; the stretch between them is 11 bases long. This record belongs to a study of post-analysis software for immune sequencing data (dated by TCRdb to the mid-2010s). For context, the study as a whole: Disease courses on record covered relapsing-remitting, secondary progressive and progressive-relapsing multiple sclerosis, though some patients had no subtype annotation. The patient repertoires were compared against about a dozen previously published healthy control repertoires obtained from donors aged about 6 to 28 years. A subset of samples was prepared in parallel using single-end sample barcoding, then pooled and co-amplified after Illumina adapter ligation.

Points the paper makes about the study in general: Patients showed significantly higher frequencies than controls for several TRBV segments, among them TRBV5-6, TRBV5-1 and TRBV20-1. The control group was slightly older than the multiple sclerosis patient group. Multiple sclerosis patients had significantly lower normalized Chao1 diversity than controls, a result that suggests substantial peripheral T-cell clonal expansion. When samples were clustered directly using the F measure, samples prepared in the same batch co-clustered strongly, which prompted a batch-effect correction.

To demonstrate the VDJtools post-analysis software, TCR beta repertoires were profiled from the peripheral blood of about 13 young patients with multiple sclerosis. The multiple sclerosis patients were children and adolescents between roughly 6 and 17 years of age. The TCR originated in a girl aged 2-10 years with multiple sclerosis. The chain uses TRBV4-1 and TRBJ1-5; the best D guess is TRBD1, with 6 bases matching. The sample consisted of blood. The CDR3 in this case is CASSQEIGGDQPQHF. The DNA sequence is given as TGCGCCAGCAGCCAAGAAATAGGGGGGGATCAGCCCCAGCATTTT.